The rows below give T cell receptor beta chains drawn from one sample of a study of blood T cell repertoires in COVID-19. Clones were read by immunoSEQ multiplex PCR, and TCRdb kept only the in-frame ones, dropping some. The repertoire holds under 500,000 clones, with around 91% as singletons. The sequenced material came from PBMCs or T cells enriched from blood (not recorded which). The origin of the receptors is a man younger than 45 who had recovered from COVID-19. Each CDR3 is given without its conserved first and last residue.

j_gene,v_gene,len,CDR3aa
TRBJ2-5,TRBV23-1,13,ASSQSKAYQETQY
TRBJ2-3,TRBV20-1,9,SAPSEDTQY
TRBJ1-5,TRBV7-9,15,ASSLGPGGIGNQPQH
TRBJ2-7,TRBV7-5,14,VDQRRGETGVYEQY
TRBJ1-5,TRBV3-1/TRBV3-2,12,ASSQVPTGQPQH
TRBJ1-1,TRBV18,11,ASSNAMNTEAF
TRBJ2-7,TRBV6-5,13,ASSYSKDFFHEQY
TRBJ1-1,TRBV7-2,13,ASSLGPGDRTEAF
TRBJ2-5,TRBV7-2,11,ASSLGRQETQY
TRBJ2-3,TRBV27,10,ASSRHTDTQY
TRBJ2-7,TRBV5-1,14,ASSLEVAGGLGEQY